What follows are 13 T cell receptor beta chains derived from one specimen sequenced in a study of blood T cell repertoires in COVID-19. Method: immunoSEQ multiplex PCR; TCRdb's copy keeps in-frame clones and lacks some. This repertoire shows over 110,000 clones, 70% to 90% found once; its top ten account for around 26%. The source material was peripheral blood. These receptors were obtained from a human donor in a cohort sampled during active COVID-19.

The rearrangement uses TRBV12-3 or TRBV12-4 and TRBJ1-2, with 7 bases aligning to TRBD1. The length of the CDR3 is 13 residues. V dropped 4 bases and J dropped 5; count of bases not matched to a gene: 4. CDR3 nucleotide sequence: TGTGCCAGCAGTTCGACAGGGATTTATGGCTACACCTTC. Translated, it gives CASSSTGIYGYTF.

In DNA form, the CDR3 reads TGTGCCAGCAGTCCCCAGGGACTCGCCTACGAGCAGTACTTC. It is translated as CASSPQGLAYEQYF. The chain carries TRBV27 and TRBJ2-7; perhaps TRBD2 as D (6 bases). Trimming removed 5 bases at V and 2 bases at J, with 13 bases between. Per the germline V gene, CDR1 is MNHEY and CDR2 is SMNVEV (reference sequence). The CDR3 extends over 14 amino acids.

J is TRBJ1-4 and V is TRBV6-4, with D possibly matching TRBD1 (6 bases). The CDR3 runs 16 residues. V was clipped by 5 bases and J by 8 bases, with 21 bases between them. Germline V gives CDR1 MRHNA, CDR2 SNTAGT. In DNA, the CDR3 is TGTGCCAGCAGTAGCCGGGACAAAACGAGTTCCGAAAAACTGTTTTTT. This gives the protein CASSSRDKTSSEKLFF.

The CDR3 sequence: CASSSSNRDRGKAFF. CDR3 nucleotide sequence: TGTGCCAGCAGTAGCAGCAACCGGGACCGGGGGAAGGCTTTCTTT. J is TRBJ1-1 and V is TRBV6-2 or TRBV6-3; D is possibly TRBD1 (5 bases). Trimming removed 5 bases at V and 11 bases at J, with 24 bases between. The germline gives CDR1 MNHEY, CDR2 SVGEGT. CDR3 length: 15 amino acids.

This clone was seen once. The chain carries TRBV7-8 and TRBJ2-3; 7 positions agree with TRBD1. V shed 3 bases and J 6 bases; nucleotides not matched to a gene: 12. CDR3 length: 16 residues. Germline CDR1 SGHVS, CDR2 FQNEAQ. In nucleotides, the CDR3 is TGTGCCAGCAGCTTTCGGTTGACAGGGCAGAGGGATACGCAGTATTTT. It encodes CASSFRLTGQRDTQYF.

This clone appeared many times. V and J are TRBV2 and TRBJ1-2; the match to TRBD1 covers 8 bases. J lost 5 bases, V lost 7 bases, and 9 bases had no gene match. The CDR3 extends over 14 amino acids. Germline V gives CDR1 SNHLY, CDR2 FYNNEI. CDR3 nucleotide sequence: TGTGCCAGCAACCCCGGACAGGGAGGATATGGCTACACCTTC. This codes for CASNPGQGGYGYTF.

This chain uses TRBV11-2 with TRBJ2-5; 7 bases match TRBD1. This CDR3 is built from 15 residues. Germline trimming cut 1 base from V and 0 bases from J; bases unmatched to any gene: 2. The V gene's germline CDR1 is SGHAT and CDR2 FQNNGV. The DNA for the CDR3 is TGTGCCAGCAGCTTAGGGGACAGAAACCAAGAGACCCAGTACTTC. Protein sequence: CASSLGDRNQETQYF.

The count of this clone is one. J is TRBJ1-3 and V is TRBV6-5; no clear D gene. The ends were cut back, 0 bases at V and 4 bases at J, with 10 bases in the middle. CDR1 MNHEY and CDR2 SVGAGI come from the germline V gene. The CDR3 is made up of 15 amino acids. This chain's CDR3 is CASSYSGRSGNTIYF. As DNA, the CDR3 is TGTGCCAGCAGTTACTCCGGCAGGTCCGGAAACACCATATATTTT.

V usage is TRBV6-5 and J usage is TRBJ1-5, with TRBD1 identical over 10 bases. After removal of 4 bases from V and 7 bases from J, the junction contained 4 bases not matched to a gene. The CDR3 covers 14 residues. Germline V gene sequence: CDR1 MNHEY, CDR2 SVGAGI. The CDR3 reads CASSSGTGEQPQHF. The CDR3 coding sequence is TGTGCCAGCAGTTCCGGGACAGGGGAACAGCCCCAGCATTTT.

The chain employs TRBV29-1 and TRBJ1-2; possible D gene TRBD1, 6 bases. Trimming took 2 bases from V and 5 from J, leaving 15 bases between them. The CDR3 runs 14 residues. From germline, CDR1 is SQVTM and CDR2 ANQGSEA. CDR3 sequence: CSVESDRSGYGYTF. In nucleotides, the CDR3 is TGCAGCGTTGAAAGCGACAGGTCGGGGTATGGCTACACCTTC.

The J gene is TRBJ1-5, the V gene TRBV27; D unresolved. Germline V CDR1 and CDR2: MNHEY, SMNVEV (reference sequence). V lost 2 bases to trimming and J lost 3 bases, with 11 bases between them. The CDR3 covers 15 residues. The CDR3 sequence is CASSLTPGLNQPQHF. CDR3 DNA sequence: TGTGCCAGCAGTTTAACTCCAGGCCTCAATCAGCCCCAGCATTTT.

V usage is TRBV19 and J usage is TRBJ1-6; no clear D gene. V was pared by 6 bases and J by 8 bases, with 8 bases between. Looked up from germline, CDR1 is LNHDA and CDR2 is SQIVND (reference sequence). The CDR3 totals 12 residues. CDR3 sequence reads: CASRHRDSPLHF. The CDR3 bases are TGTGCCAGTAGGCACAGAGATTCACCCCTCCACTTT. The entire variable domain, with the rest obtained from reference TRBV19 and TRBJ1-6, is as follows: DGGITQSPKYLFRKEGQNVTLSCEQNLNHDAMYWYRQDPGQGLRLIYYSQIVNDFQKGDIAEGYSVSREKKESFPLTVTSAQKNPTAFYLCASRHRDSPLHFGNGTRLTVT.

The chain is built from TRBV28 and TRBJ2-3; 13 nucleotides align to TRBD2. The CDR3 loop spans 17 amino acids. CDR1 and CDR2 (germline): MDHEN, SYDVKM. V shed 5 bases and J 2 bases; nucleotides not matched to a gene: 7. In DNA form, the CDR3 reads TGTGCCAGCAGTCCGACGGGACTAGCGGGGTACACAGATACGCAGTATTTT. Protein: CASSPTGLAGYTDTQYF.